This T cell receptor (beta chain) stems from a study of T cell responses to AZD1222 COVID-19 vaccine. Note on this clone: As yet, its antigen is unknown.

Produced via immunoSEQ multiplex PCR; TCRdb's table is partial and in-frame only. The profile covers under 150,000 clones, with about 87% appearing a single time and roughly 15% taken by the ten largest. Points from the study as a whole: Only after the peak T cell response were repertoires sampled.

The clonotype comes from an adult in good health. The sequenced sample was peripheral blood, obtained on day 0 of AZD1222 vaccination.

The CDR3: CASSTGRGQIPGELFF. The CDR3, as DNA: TGTGCCAGTAGTACCGGAAGGGGCCAGATCCCCGGGGAGCTGTTTTTT. This chain connects TRBV19 to TRBJ2-2; D might be TRBD1 (5 bases). CDR3 length equals 16 residues. Trimming removed 4 bases from V and 6 bases from J, with 18 bases in between. Germline-derived CDR1 and CDR2 are LNHDA and SQIVND (reference sequence).